The 22 T cell receptor beta chains below come from one sample, sequenced in a study of T-cell reconstitution after alpha-beta-depleted transplantation in children. Unique molecular identifiers were used to barcode this TCRbeta library. MiXCR, applied by TCRdb to the PCR reads, yields one record per CDR3 protein. The sample holds approximately 400,000 distinct CDR3 sequences, roughly a tenth seen once. Sequenced material: PBMCs from the stem cell graft donor, taken from the stem cell graft. The source is a human donor who donated a stem cell graft to a child with acute myeloid leukemia.

This clonotype occurred a few times. The rearrangement links TRBV6-1 to TRBJ2-5; D is perhaps TRBD1 (5 bases). This CDR3 has 14 residues. The V and J ends lost 7 bases and 1 base respectively, with 13 bases between them. Germline-derived CDR1 and CDR2 are MNHNS and SASEGT. CDR3 coding DNA: TGTGCCAGCAAAGTGACAGTAACCCAAGAGACCCAGTACTTC. Its protein product is CASKVTVTQETQYF.

This clonotype was counted between two and nine times. The V and J genes are TRBV7-8 and TRBJ2-7, with 13 bases that match TRBD2. CDR1 is SGHVS and CDR2 is FQNEAQ in the germline V gene. J gave up 2 bases and V 5 bases, and 9 bases lay outside the gene matches. The CDR3 extends over 17 amino acids. The CDR3 sequence: CASSRLTSGRLAYEQYF. DNA for the CDR3: TGTGCCAGCAGCCGGCTGACTAGCGGGAGGTTAGCCTACGAGCAGTACTTC. Supplemented by reference TRBV7-8 and TRBJ2-7, the full variable domain reads GAGVSQSPRYKVAKRGQDVALRCDPISGHVSLFWYQQALGQGPEFLTYFQNEAQLDKSGLPSDRFFAERPEGSVSTLKIQRTQQEDSAVYLCASSRLTSGRLAYEQYFGPGTRLTVT.

A word on this clonotype: With a much larger clone just one base away, this may be a read error. The chain combines TRBV6-5 with TRBJ2-3, with D unresolved. Germline assignment: CDR1 MNHEY and CDR2 SVGAGI. V was clipped by 2 bases and J by 7 bases, with 10 bases between them. This CDR3 is built from 13 residues. CDR3 DNA sequence: TGTGCCAGCAGTTACAAAGGGCCAAATACGCAGTATTTT. Translation gives CASSYKGPNTQYF.

This clonotype has only a few counts. The chain employs TRBV27 and TRBJ2-7; 7 nucleotides agree with TRBD1. The length of the CDR3 is 16 residues. Germline-derived CDR1 and CDR2 are MNHEY and SMNVEV (reference sequence). V trimming: 7 bases; J trimming: 7 bases; junction bases outside the gene matches: 19. The CDR3 loop reads CASTPTGRYETEEQYF. The CDR3 region has the DNA TGTGCCAGCACCCCGACAGGGCGATACGAGACAGAGGAGCAGTACTTC.

The J gene is TRBJ1-5, the V gene TRBV2; tentative D call: TRBD1 (5 bases). Trimming removed 3 bases at V and 3 bases at J, with 12 bases between. This CDR3 is 15 amino acids long. Germline values: CDR1 SNHLY, CDR2 FYNNEI. The CDR3 loop reads CASSERQWYNQPQHF. In DNA, the CDR3 is TGTGCCAGCAGTGAGCGACAGTGGTACAATCAGCCCCAGCATTTT. Variable domain in full (rest from reference TRBV2 and TRBJ1-5): EPEVTQTPSHQVTQMGQEVILRCVPISNHLYFYWYRQILGQKVEFLVSFYNNEISEKSEIFDDQFSVERPDGSNFTLKIRSTKLEDSAMYFCASSERQWYNQPQHFGDGTRLSIL.

The sample holds many counts of this clonotype. CDR3 coding DNA: TGCAGTGCAAACGCTGGGGGAGTGAACACTGAAGCTTTCTTT. Residues: CSANAGGVNTEAFF. The genes are TRBV20-1 and TRBJ1-1; the D gene is possibly TRBD1 (5 bases). The germline V and J ends were trimmed by 6 bases and 0 bases, with 14 bases remaining between them. This CDR3 spans 14 amino acids. CDR1 and CDR2 (germline): DFQATT, SNEGSKA (reference sequence).

Of note for this clonotype: One end of the junction fails to match germline, which may point to a read error. The V and J genes are TRBV29-1 and TRBJ2-1; D is tentatively TRBD1 or TRBD2 (5 bases each). CDR1 is SQVTM, CDR2 ANQGSEA, per germline. The CDR3 consists of 12 residues. CDR3 residues: CSGRDGPNEHFF. As DNA, the CDR3 is TGCAGCGGACGGGACGGCCCCAATGAGCACTTCTTC.

This clonotype showed up just once. For the CDR3, the DNA is TGTGCCAGCAGCTTGGGGGCCTTGCAGGGGTTCAACACTGAAGCTTTCTTT. Its protein product is CASSLGALQGFNTEAFF. The chain has TRBV5-6 and TRBJ1-1; D perhaps matches TRBD1 (6 bases). This CDR3 has 17 residues. Trimming shortened V by 0 bases and J by 2 bases, and 17 bases separated the two germline ends. Germline V lookup: CDR1 SGHDT, CDR2 YYEEEE.

Many counts were recorded for this clonotype. V and J are TRBV5-1 and TRBJ2-1; 7 nucleotides match TRBD2. The germline CDR1 and CDR2 sequences are SGHRS and YFSETQ. The V segment lost 6 bases and the J segment 0 bases; nucleotides outside the gene matches: 9. The CDR3 is made up of 16 amino acids. Written as DNA, the CDR3 is TGCGCCAGCAACCTCGCCGGCGGGAGCTCCTACAATGAGCAGTTCTTC. Translating it yields CASNLAGGSSYNEQFF.

This clonotype was seen a handful of times. V gene TRBV29-1 combines with J gene TRBJ2-5; D is ambiguous. Germline lookup yields CDR1 SQVTM and CDR2 ANQGSEA. The CDR3 length is 11 residues. The CDR3 spells CSGGVEETQYF. The CDR3, as DNA: TGCAGTGGCGGTGTGGAGGAGACCCAGTACTTC.

This chain connects TRBV11-2 to TRBJ2-2, with 11 bases lining up with TRBD2. There are 16 residues in the CDR3. Germline lookup yields CDR1 SGHAT and CDR2 FQNNGV. Germline trimming cut 4 bases from V and 2 bases from J; bases unmatched to any gene: 3. The chain's CDR3 is CASSSSGGLNTGELFF. The CDR3 nucleotides read TGTGCCAGCAGCTCTAGCGGGGGGCTCAACACCGGGGAGCTGTTTTTT. The full variable domain, in which reference TRBV11-2 and TRBJ2-2 provide the parts outside the CDR3, is EAGVAQSPRYKIIEKRQSVAFWCNPISGHATLYWYQQILGQGPKLLIQFQNNGVVDDSQLPKDRFSAERLKGVDSTLKIQPAKLEDSAVYLCASSSSGGLNTGELFFGEGSRLTVL.

J is TRBJ1-2 and V is TRBV10-3; 8 nucleotides match TRBD1. The V segment lost 2 bases and the J segment 5 bases; nucleotides outside the gene matches: 13. From germline, CDR1 is ENHRY and CDR2 SYGVKD. CDR3 length equals 17 residues. CDR3 residues: CAISEGQGAPGGYGYTF. The CDR3 nucleotides read TGTGCCATCAGTGAGGGCCAGGGGGCCCCAGGAGGGTATGGCTACACCTTC.

This clonotype came up a few times. The chain is built from TRBV4-1 and TRBJ1-3, with D maybe TRBD1 (6 bases). The CDR3 totals 17 residues. Trimming took 4 bases from V and 1 from J, leaving 17 bases between them. Germline CDR1 reads MGHRA; CDR2 reads YSYEKL. CDR3 DNA sequence: TGCGCCAGCAGCCCTCGGGACATCCGGGTTTCTGGAAACACCATATATTTT. It specifies CASSPRDIRVSGNTIYF.

V is TRBV7-9 and J is TRBJ1-1, with D possibly matching TRBD1 (5 bases). The CDR3 is 14 amino acids. Germline V gene sequence: CDR1 SEHNR, CDR2 FQNEAQ (reference sequence). V lost 4 bases, J lost 4 bases, and 13 bases lay in between. This CDR3 is CASSSHWGGTEAFF. CDR3 in DNA: TGTGCCAGCAGCTCCCATTGGGGCGGCACTGAAGCTTTCTTT.

This clonotype was detected ten times or more. V and J are TRBV12-3 or TRBV12-4 and TRBJ1-1; the match to TRBD1 covers 11 bases. The CDR3 is 17 residues long. The V and J ends lost 8 bases and 5 bases, in that order; junction bases with no gene match: 16. CDR3 residues: CASFSRDRGSLGTEAFF. The CDR3 DNA sequence: TGTGCCAGCTTCTCCCGGGACAGGGGGTCTCTGGGAACTGAAGCTTTCTTT.

In this sample, this clonotype turned up a few times. The rearrangement uses TRBV12-3 or TRBV12-4 and TRBJ1-2, with a tentative D call TRBD1 (5 bases). CDR3 size: 13 residues. The V end lost 5 bases, the J end lost 7 bases, and 14 bases lay between the germline ends. The CDR3 loop is CASSPREGSGYTF. The CDR3, as DNA: TGTGCCAGCAGTCCCAGGGAAGGGTCTGGCTACACCTTC.

The V gene is TRBV5-1, the J gene TRBJ2-5; no clear D gene. CDR1 SGHRS and CDR2 YFSETQ come from the germline V gene. Trimming took 2 bases from V and 2 from J, leaving 13 bases between them. CDR3 size: 15 residues. The CDR3 sequence is CASSFEVGWQETQYF. In DNA form, the CDR3 reads TGCGCCAGCAGCTTTGAAGTTGGCTGGCAAGAGACCCAGTACTTC.

The rearrangement uses TRBV10-3 and TRBJ1-2; D gene unclear. The V and J ends lost 0 bases and 9 bases respectively, with 14 bases between them. CDR1 and CDR2 (germline): ENHRY, SYGVKD. This CDR3 comprises 14 residues. CDR3 loop: CAISESGPAYRYTF. In DNA form, the CDR3 reads TGTGCCATCAGTGAGTCAGGGCCAGCTTATCGCTACACCTTC.

The chain has TRBV7-2 and TRBJ2-7, with 8 bases fitting TRBD2. Looked up from germline, CDR1 is SGHTA and CDR2 is FQGNSA. After removal of 0 bases from V and 9 bases from J, the junction contained 7 bases not matched to a gene. The CDR3 totals 14 residues. The CDR3 protein is CASSLATAGDAQYF. The DNA of the CDR3 is TGTGCCAGCAGCTTAGCGACAGCGGGAGATGCGCAGTACTTC.

This clonotype was picked up many times. This chain links TRBV11-2 with TRBJ2-3, with 9 bases matching TRBD2. Looked up from germline, CDR1 is SGHAT and CDR2 is FQNNGV. CDR3 length equals 18 residues. V shed 4 bases, J shed 1 base, and the junction held 12 bases outside the gene matches. CDR3: CASSSLAGEFGRTDTQYF. The CDR3, as DNA: TGTGCCAGCAGCTCATTAGCGGGAGAATTCGGACGCACAGATACGCAGTATTTT.

This sequence joins TRBV7-9 and TRBJ2-3, with TRBD1 matching 9 bases. Germline V gene lookup returns CDR1 SEHNR and CDR2 FQNEAQ (reference sequence). CDR3 size: 17 residues. V dropped 1 base and J dropped 0; count of bases not matched to a gene: 5. CDR3 bases: TGTGCCAGCAGCTTAGGGACAGGGGCCGAAAGCACAGATACGCAGTATTTT. It translates to CASSLGTGAESTDTQYF.

This clonotype was counted many times. The chain links TRBV25-1 to TRBJ2-3; D not resolved. The CDR3 spans 14 residues. V was trimmed by 4 bases and J by 4 bases, leaving 12 bases between them. Germline CDR1 reads MGHDK; CDR2 reads SYGVNS. DNA for the CDR3: TGTGCCAGCAGTGCAACAACGTCCCCAGATACGCAGTATTTT. Its protein product is CASSATTSPDTQYF.